Sequencing of this T cell receptor beta chain was carried out in a study of blood T cell repertoires in COVID-19. Overall study: Acute and convalescent COVID-19 samples came from the United States, Italy and Spain.

In the authors' methods: How many nucleated cells were present was estimated from reference gene primer amplification. Only in-frame clones appear in the TCRdb table, and some are missing; sequencing was by immunoSEQ multiplex PCR. The D gene and trimming were derived from the DNA, and the V and J assignments and clone size from that table. The sample has about 33,000 clones, 88% seen once; the top ten hold around 5.8%. Trimming cost V 3 bases and J 2 bases, with 13 bases left between them. This CDR3 is built from 15 residues. From germline, CDR1 is LNHDA and CDR2 SQIVND (reference sequence). The specimen sequenced was peripheral blood. This chain joins TRBV19 and TRBJ2-5, with D perhaps TRBD2 (5 bases). The TCR was taken from a human donor in a cohort sampled during active COVID-19. The CDR3 sequence: CASSMRREKQETQYF. The CDR3 coding sequence is TGTGCCAGTAGTATGCGAAGGGAGAAGCAAGAGACCCAGTACTTC.